Listed below are T cell receptor beta chains from one sample, sequenced in a study of CD8 T cells in Susac syndrome. TCRdb itself ran the immunoSEQ multiplex PCR reads through MiXCR, one entry per CDR3 protein. The repertoire includes 110,000 or so distinct CDR3 sequences, about nine tenths of them detected once, and less than 0.15% sits in the top ten. The specimen sequenced was CD4+ T cells from PBMCs. The origin of the receptors is a human donor in good health. Both conserved end residues are part of each CDR3. Fields, in order: D gene, V gene, clone size, J gene, CDR3 DNA, CDR3 protein. A D gene is named only where the DNA matches it firmly. Expanded clones get a size class; other rows say once, few or many, or leave the size out.

D: TRBD1; V: TRBV5-1; size: .; J: TRBJ1-2; DNA: TGCGCCAGCAGTAAGGAACAGGGGGCATCTAACTATGGCTACACCTTC; CDR3: CASSKEQGASNYGYTF
D: .; V: TRBV3-1; size: .; J: TRBJ2-3; DNA: TGTGCCAGCAGCCAAGCAAGGAGGGGGGACACAGATACGCAGTATTTT; CDR3: CASSQARRGDTDTQYF
D: .; V: TRBV2; size: .; J: TRBJ2-5; DNA: TGTGCCAGCCGCGGGACAGACCAAGAGACCCAGTACTTC; CDR3: CASRGTDQETQYF
D: TRBD2; V: TRBV7-3; size: .; J: TRBJ2-1; DNA: TGTGCCAGCAGCGCGAGATTGACTAGCGTCTCCTACAATGAGCAGTTCTTC; CDR3: CASSARLTSVSYNEQFF
D: .; V: TRBV23-1; size: few; J: TRBJ2-7; DNA: TGCGCCAGCAGTCAATTTCGGTACCAAAGCACCTACGAGCAGTACTTC; CDR3: CASSQFRYQSTYEQYF
D: .; V: TRBV5-4; size: .; J: TRBJ2-7; DNA: TGTGCCAGCAGCTTGGTGGACACCTACGAGCAGTACTTC; CDR3: CASSLVDTYEQYF
D: .; V: TRBV29-1; size: .; J: TRBJ1-2; DNA: TGCAGCGTTGAAGGGGGCGGTATATTCTATGGCTACACCTTC; CDR3: CSVEGGGIFYGYTF
D: .; V: TRBV29-1; size: .; J: TRBJ1-2; DNA: .; CDR3: CSGGRVGEGTF
D: TRBD2; V: TRBV10-2; size: .; J: TRBJ2-2; DNA: TGCGCCAGCAGGACAGGGACTAGCGGACAAAACACCGGGGAGCTGTTTTTT; CDR3: CASRTGTSGQNTGELFF
D: .; V: TRBV5-6; size: .; J: TRBJ1-4; DNA: TGTGCCAGCAGCGGAGGGACGTCGGAAAAACTGTTTTTT; CDR3: CASSGGTSEKLFF
D: .; V: TRBV12-3/TRBV12-4; size: once; J: TRBJ1-5; DNA: TGTGCCAGCACCTTGACAGGCCGTCGCAATCAGCCCCAGCATTTT; CDR3: CASTLTGRRNQPQHF
D: .; V: TRBV20-1; size: .; J: TRBJ1-6; DNA: TGCAGTGCTACCGGATTGGATTCACCCCTCCACTTT; CDR3: CSATGLDSPLHF
D: .; V: TRBV3-1; size: once; J: TRBJ2-5; DNA: TGTGCCAGCAGCCGCCTGATGTACCAAGAGACCCAGTACTTC; CDR3: CASSRLMYQETQYF
D: .; V: TRBV29-1; size: .; J: TRBJ1-1; DNA: TGCAGCGTTCCGGGACGGTGGAACACTGAAGCTTTCTTT; CDR3: CSVPGRWNTEAFF
D: TRBD1; V: TRBV6-1; size: once; J: TRBJ2-5; DNA: TGTGCCAGCACTGATGACAGGGCGAGGGGAGAGACCCAGTACTTC; CDR3: CASTDDRARGETQYF
D: TRBD1; V: TRBV3-1; size: .; J: TRBJ2-2; DNA: TGTGCCAGCGTTCAGGGGGCGCGTTCGCCCGGGGAGCTGTTTTTT; CDR3: CASVQGARSPGELFF
D: .; V: TRBV5-1; size: .; J: TRBJ1-2; DNA: TGCGCCAGCAGCTTCGCGCCATCAGACCCTGGCTACACCTTC; CDR3: CASSFAPSDPGYTF
D: .; V: TRBV5-1; size: once; J: TRBJ2-7; DNA: TGCGCCAGCAGCTCCAGGGGAGGGACCTACGAGCAGTACTTC; CDR3: CASSSRGGTYEQYF
D: TRBD1; V: TRBV7-2; size: once; J: TRBJ2-2; DNA: TGTGCCAGCAGCAAAGACAGGGTTCCCGGGGAGCTGTTTTTT; CDR3: CASSKDRVPGELFF
D: .; V: TRBV2; size: .; J: TRBJ1-5; DNA: TGTGCCAGCAGGGACCTAAACTCTTATGAGCCCCAGCATTTT; CDR3: CASRDLNSYEPQHF
D: .; V: TRBV7-6; size: .; J: TRBJ2-1; DNA: TGTGCCAGCAGCTTAGAGACACAGGTCCGGTCGGTAGAGCAGTTCTTC; CDR3: CASSLETQVRSVEQFF
D: .; V: TRBV6-2/TRBV6-3; size: .; J: TRBJ1-1; DNA: TGTGCCAGCGGGCGGGGTTTCCTCTGGAATCCTGAAGCTTTCTTT; CDR3: CASGRGFLWNPEAFF
D: .; V: TRBV3-1; size: .; J: TRBJ1-6; DNA: TGTGCCAGCAGACAAGCAGGGGATAATTCACCCCTCCACTTT; CDR3: CASRQAGDNSPLHF
D: TRBD2; V: TRBV14; size: .; J: TRBJ2-1; DNA: TGTGCCAGCAGTCTATCTAGCGGGGGGTATGAGCAGTTCTTC; CDR3: CASSLSSGGYEQFF
D: TRBD1; V: TRBV4-2; size: .; J: TRBJ1-1; DNA: TGTGCCAGCAGCCGGGACAGGTCGGGTGAAGCTTTCTTT; CDR3: CASSRDRSGEAFF
D: .; V: TRBV29-1; size: .; J: TRBJ1-2; DNA: TGCAGCGTTGAAGACCGGACGGGTCGGGGCTACACCTTC; CDR3: CSVEDRTGRGYTF
D: .; V: TRBV5-4; size: .; J: TRBJ2-7; DNA: TGTGCCAGCAGCGCGAGACAGGGAGGAGACTACGAGCAGTACTTC; CDR3: CASSARQGGDYEQYF
D: .; V: TRBV30; size: .; J: TRBJ2-1; DNA: TGTGCCTGGAGTTCCGGGGTTTCGGACAATGAGCAGTTCTTC; CDR3: CAWSSGVSDNEQFF
D: .; V: TRBV12-3/TRBV12-4; size: .; J: TRBJ2-1; DNA: TGTGCCAGCAGTTTTGAGGTACAATGGGAGCAGTTCTTC; CDR3: CASSFEVQWEQFF
D: .; V: TRBV7-2; size: .; J: TRBJ2-3; DNA: TGTGCCAGCAGCTTACCCGGGGGGCCAGATACGCAGTATTTT; CDR3: CASSLPGGPDTQYF
D: .; V: TRBV25-1; size: .; J: TRBJ1-5; DNA: TGTGCCAGCAGTGAAGGATGGAGCAATCAGCCCCAGCATTTT; CDR3: CASSEGWSNQPQHF
D: .; V: TRBV6-5; size: .; J: TRBJ2-1; DNA: TGTGCCAGCAGTTCCCCTCCCGTCGGCGGGTCCTACAATGAGCAGTTCTTC; CDR3: CASSSPPVGGSYNEQFF
D: .; V: TRBV25-1; size: .; J: TRBJ2-2; DNA: TGTGCCAGCAGTTACAGGATCGGGGAGCTGTTTTTT; CDR3: CASSYRIGELFF
D: TRBD2; V: TRBV29-1; size: .; J: TRBJ2-1; DNA: TGCAGCGTTGCCCTAGCGGGAGGGCCGGACCGTGAGCAGTTCTTC; CDR3: CSVALAGGPDREQFF
D: .; V: TRBV2; size: .; J: TRBJ1-2; DNA: TGTGCCAGCAGTGAGGTAGTTGGCAGGGGTTGGGGAAGCGACTATGGCTACACCTTC; CDR3: CASSEVVGRGWGSDYGYTF
D: TRBD2; V: TRBV10-3; size: .; J: TRBJ2-7; DNA: TGTGCCATCACGGGGGAGGGCGAGCAGTACTTC; CDR3: CAITGEGEQYF
D: TRBD2; V: TRBV3-1; size: .; J: TRBJ2-3; DNA: TGTGCCAGCAGGGCCACCAGCGGGGGGGCACACACAGATACGCAGTATTTT; CDR3: CASRATSGGAHTDTQYF
D: .; V: TRBV12-3/TRBV12-4; size: .; J: TRBJ1-1; DNA: TGTGCCAGCAGTTTTAAAGGGAGTGCTGAAGCTTTCTTT; CDR3: CASSFKGSAEAFF
D: .; V: TRBV6-5; size: few; J: TRBJ2-7; DNA: TGTGCCAGCAGTTACCAAAGACAGGTAACCTACGAGCAGTACTTC; CDR3: CASSYQRQVTYEQYF
D: .; V: TRBV20-1; size: .; J: TRBJ1-4; DNA: TGCAGTGCTAGAGATTTTGGGAATATCGTGCATGAAAAACTGTTTTTT; CDR3: CSARDFGNIVHEKLFF
D: .; V: TRBV7-9; size: .; J: TRBJ2-7; DNA: TGTGCCAGCACTACGATAAGAGGTGGTGAGCAGTACTTC; CDR3: CASTTIRGGEQYF
D: TRBD1; V: TRBV11-2; size: .; J: TRBJ1-2; DNA: TGTGCCAGCAGCCCCGGACAGGGCTATGGCTACACCTTC; CDR3: CASSPGQGYGYTF
D: TRBD2; V: TRBV4-3; size: .; J: TRBJ2-1; DNA: TGCGCCAGCAGCCAGGACAGCGGGAGGAGGAATGAGCAGTTCTTC; CDR3: CASSQDSGRRNEQFF
D: TRBD1; V: TRBV19; size: .; J: TRBJ1-2; DNA: TGTGCCAGTAGTAAAGCCCGACAGGGGGATGGCTACACCTTC; CDR3: CASSKARQGDGYTF
D: .; V: TRBV5-6; size: .; J: TRBJ2-7; DNA: TGTGCCAGCACCGCGACCCGGTCCCACGAGCAGTACTTC; CDR3: CASTATRSHEQYF
D: .; V: TRBV6-1; size: .; J: TRBJ2-7; DNA: TGTGCCAGCAAAGGGCCACTGCAGTCCTACGAGCAGTACTTC; CDR3: CASKGPLQSYEQYF